The rows below give T cell receptor beta chains drawn from one sample of a study of T cell responses to AZD1222 COVID-19 vaccine. Libraries were prepared by immunoSEQ multiplex PCR; TCRdb keeps only in-frame clonotypes and omits some of them. The profile shows about 110,000 clones, 80% to 90% of them singletons. The material sequenced was peripheral blood, taken 28 days after the second AZD1222 dose. The source of these receptors is an adult who received the AZD1222 COVID-19 vaccine. CDR3s include the opening cysteine and the closing phenylalanine or tryptophan. The D gene is left open where the match is weak. A row's size may be missing; if present it is once, few, many or a size class.

d_gene,v_gene,len,abundance,j_gene,CDR3nt,CDR3aa
TRBD1,TRBV5-1,15,once,TRBJ2-7,TGCGCCAGCAGCTGGGACGGGACAGCTGACTACGAGCAGTACTTC,CASSWDGTADYEQYF
TRBD1,TRBV28,15,few,TRBJ1-1,TGTGCCAGCAGTTCCCCTGGCAGGGGGTTTACTGAAGCTTTCTTT,CASSSPGRGFTEAFF
.,TRBV25-1,17,.,TRBJ1-1,TGTGCCAGCAGTGAATGGGGGGGGGCTGGAATGAACACTGAAGCTTTCTTT,CASSEWGGAGMNTEAFF
.,TRBV27,15,.,TRBJ1-1,TGTGCCAGCAGTTTAGGTGCGTCGGCGAACACTGAAGCTTTCTTT,CASSLGASANTEAFF
TRBD1,TRBV5-8,15,.,TRBJ1-4,TGTGCCAGCAGCTGGGGACAGGGGGATAATGAAAAACTGTTTTTT,CASSWGQGDNEKLFF
.,TRBV18,14,.,TRBJ1-1,TGTGCCAGCTCACCAAGAGGGACGGGCACTGAAGCTTTCTTT,CASSPRGTGTEAFF
.,TRBV12-3/TRBV12-4,12,once,TRBJ1-4,TGTGCCAGCATGTGGGAGGGTGAAAAACTGTTTTTT,CASMWEGEKLFF
.,TRBV9,15,.,TRBJ1-1,TGTGCCAGCAGCGACACGTGGGGCGTGGACACTGAAGCTTTCTTT,CASSDTWGVDTEAFF
TRBD1,TRBV4-1,15,once,TRBJ2-7,TGCGCCAGCAGCGACCGGGACAGATCACTTTACGAGCAGTACTTC,CASSDRDRSLYEQYF
TRBD1,TRBV5-1,16,.,TRBJ1-6,TGCGCCAGCAGCCTCTCGGACAGGTTTTATAATTCACCCCTCCACTTT,CASSLSDRFYNSPLHF
.,TRBV3-1/TRBV3-2,15,.,TRBJ1-2,TGTGCCAGCAGCCGCCAGTCCTTCGGAGGGTATGGCTACACCTTC,CASSRQSFGGYGYTF
.,TRBV19,14,.,TRBJ2-7,TGTGCCAGTAAAACGCGTAAGACCTCTAACGAGCAGTACTTC,CASKTRKTSNEQYF
.,TRBV5-1,12,few,TRBJ2-1,TGCGCCAGCAGCTTTAACGGTAATGAGCAGTTCTTC,CASSFNGNEQFF
.,TRBV4-1,14,.,TRBJ2-1,TGCGCCAGCAGCCAAAGGGGCGACGGATATGAGCAGTTCTTC,CASSQRGDGYEQFF
TRBD1,TRBV6-6,15,.,TRBJ1-5,TGTGCCAGCAGCTGGGACAGGGGGTTCTCTCAGCCCCAGCATTTT,CASSWDRGFSQPQHF
TRBD1,TRBV20-1,15,.,TRBJ1-6,TGCAGTGCTAGTCGGTCACAGGGGGATTATTCACCCCTCCACTTT,CSASRSQGDYSPLHF
.,TRBV19,17,.,TRBJ1-6,TGTGCCAGTAGTATAGACCCAGACAGGAGGTATAATTCACCCCTCCACTTT,CASSIDPDRRYNSPLHF
.,TRBV7-3,13,.,TRBJ2-3,TGTGCCAGCAGCGGAGGACAGAAAGATACGCAGTATTTT,CASSGGQKDTQYF
.,TRBV12-3/TRBV12-4,13,.,TRBJ2-7,TGTGCCAGCAGTTCACAGGTAGTAGACGAGCAGTACTTC,CASSSQVVDEQYF
.,TRBV21-1,16,.,TRBJ1-5,TGTGCCAGCAGCCCCTCGCCAGGGACGGGTTGCCAGCCCCAGCATTTT,CASSPSPGTGCQPQHF
TRBD2,TRBV4-1,19,.,TRBJ2-7,TGCGCCAGCAGCCGCCAACCGAACGGGCTAGCGGGAGCTTCCCACGAGCAGTACTTC,CASSRQPNGLAGASHEQYF
TRBD1,TRBV7-8,14,.,TRBJ1-1,TGTGCCAGCAGCTCGACAGGGCGGAACACTGAAGCTTTCTTT,CASSSTGRNTEAFF
.,TRBV7-9,16,.,TRBJ2-3,TGTGCCAGCACCACTATGCTAGGGTTTAGCACAGATACGCAGTATTTT,CASTTMLGFSTDTQYF
.,TRBV29-1,11,.,TRBJ2-1,TGCAGCGTTGCGACAGGTAATGAGCAGTTCTTC,CSVATGNEQFF
.,TRBV10-3,13,.,TRBJ1-1,TGTGCCATCAGTGAGGCGGGGACTACTGAAGCTTTCTTT,CAISEAGTTEAFF
TRBD2,TRBV7-9,16,few,TRBJ2-7,TGTGCCAGCAGCTTAGAAGGCGGGACTAGCGTTTACGAGCAGTACTTC,CASSLEGGTSVYEQYF
.,TRBV19,13,.,TRBJ1-3,TGTGCCAGCCGGGTTGCCTATGGAAACACCATATATTTT,CASRVAYGNTIYF
.,TRBV5-1,21,.,TRBJ2-1,TGCGCCAGCAGCTCACGAGGCCGGGACAGGGATAGCGGGAGGCAGTACAATGAGCAGTTCTTC,CASSSRGRDRDSGRQYNEQFF
.,TRBV6-2/TRBV6-3,18,.,TRBJ1-3,TGTGCCAGCAGCCCTAGGGAAATAGGACGGTACTCTGGAAACACCATATATTTT,CASSPREIGRYSGNTIYF
.,TRBV3-1/TRBV3-2,12,.,TRBJ1-1,TGTGCCAGCAGCCAAGTAGGTCGGGCAGCTTTCTTT,CASSQVGRAAFF
.,TRBV2,11,few,TRBJ1-1,TGTGCCACAGGAACGAACACTGAAGCTTTCTTT,CATGTNTEAFF